This note documents a single TCR beta chain sequence. In the same sample, other DNA sequences code for this CDR3. This record comes from a study of shared clonotypes between healthy human individuals. CDR1 is SGHNT and CDR2 is YYREEE in the germline V gene (reference sequence). V lost 4 bases and J 1 base, leaving 11 bases between the germline ends. This CDR3 region has 14 residues. Clones were sequenced by immunoSEQ multiplex PCR, and TCRdb holds only the in-frame ones, with some missing. The sample lists 2 million to 3 million clones, 80% to 95% occurring once. This receptor was obtained from a man younger than 35 in good health. Some clones in this sample may be carry-over from other donors' samples. The sequencing sample was made of naive CD4+ T cells from PBMCs. Subset here: CD45RA+ positively selected. This chain connects TRBV5-4 to TRBJ1-1; maybe TRBD1 (6 bases). CDR3 sequence reads: CASSPGQENTEAFF. The CDR3 DNA reads TGTGCCAGCAGCCCGGGACAAGAGAACACTGAAGCTTTCTTT.